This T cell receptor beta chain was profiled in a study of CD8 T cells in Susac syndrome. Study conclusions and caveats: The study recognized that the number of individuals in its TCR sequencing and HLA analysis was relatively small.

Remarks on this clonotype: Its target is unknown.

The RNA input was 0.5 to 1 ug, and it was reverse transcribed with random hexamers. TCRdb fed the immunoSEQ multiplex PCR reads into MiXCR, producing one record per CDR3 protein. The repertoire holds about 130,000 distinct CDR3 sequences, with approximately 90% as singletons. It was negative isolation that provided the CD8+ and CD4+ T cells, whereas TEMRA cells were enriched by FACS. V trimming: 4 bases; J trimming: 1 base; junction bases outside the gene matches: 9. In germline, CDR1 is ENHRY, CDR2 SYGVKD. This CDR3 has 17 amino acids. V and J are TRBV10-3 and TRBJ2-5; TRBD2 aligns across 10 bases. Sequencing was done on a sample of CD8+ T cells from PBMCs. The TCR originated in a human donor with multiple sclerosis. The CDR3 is CAISGPQEREGQETQYF. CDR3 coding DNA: TGTGCCATCAGTGGGCCTCAAGAGCGGGAGGGCCAAGAGACCCAGTACTTC.